These 10 T cell receptor beta chains were sequenced from one sample in a study of blood T cell repertoires in COVID-19 (dated by TCRdb to about 2020). The protocol used for the library was the immunoSEQ multiplex PCR assay. As stored in TCRdb, this immuneACCESS dataset retains in-frame rearrangements with V and J assigned. A fraction of the clones does not appear; measured against another copy, unresolved V genes explain less than half of the discrepancy, and the remainder lacks a known reason. The sample profile shows 150,000 or so clones; approximately 86% of them were found once. The ten largest clones capture less than 5% of the sample. The sequenced sample was PBMCs or T cells enriched from blood (not recorded which). The origin of the receptors is a woman aged 40 to 50 who had been exposed to COVID-19.

The CDR3 DNA follows: TGTGCCAGCTCACCAGGCTTGGACACTGAAGCTTTCTTT. It translates to CASSPGLDTEAFF. The chain carries TRBV18 and TRBJ1-1; D remains ambiguous. Trimming cost V 2 bases and J 3 bases, with 7 bases left between them. CDR1 and CDR2 from the germline V gene are KGHSH and LQKENI. CDR3 length: 13 residues.

The rearrangement uses TRBV3-1 (or the pseudogene TRBV3-2) and TRBJ2-7, with 7 bases fitting TRBD1. The length of the CDR3 is 15 residues. Germline-derived CDR1 and CDR2 are LGHDT and YNNKEL (reference sequence). Unmatched junction bases numbered 6, after V lost 1 base and J lost 3 bases. The CDR3: CASSQGQGLYYEQYF. The CDR3 bases are TGTGCCAGCAGCCAAGGACAGGGCCTTTACTACGAGCAGTACTTC.

This clone was recorded once. The CDR3 spells CASSTDGQGREKLFF. The CDR3 DNA sequence: TGCGCCAGCAGCACCGACGGACAGGGACGGGAAAAACTGTTTTTT. The rearrangement uses TRBV5-1 and TRBJ1-4; 8 positions agree with TRBD1. Germline V gene data show CDR1 as SGHRS and CDR2 as YFSETQ. The CDR3 is made up of 15 amino acids. The ends lost 4 bases at V and 8 bases at J; junction bases unmatched: 10.

The sample holds a few counts of this clone. The chain links TRBV11-2 to TRBJ1-2; no reliable D call. This CDR3 is 12 amino acids long. Looked up from germline, CDR1 is SGHAT and CDR2 is FQNNGV. V lost 1 base and J lost 5, with 5 bases in between. This CDR3 reads CASSLGRYGYTF. The CDR3 nucleotides read TGTGCCAGCAGCTTAGGTCGTTATGGCTACACCTTC.

CDR3 residues: CASSYGGNTIYF. The CDR3 DNA reads TGTGCCAGCAGTTACGGCGGAAACACCATATATTTT. The V gene is TRBV6-5, the J gene TRBJ1-3; D remains ambiguous. V lost 2 bases and J lost 4, with 3 bases in between. The CDR3 runs to 12 residues. Germline CDR1 MNHEY, CDR2 SVGAGI.

V usage is TRBV7-9 and J usage is TRBJ1-2, with 11 bases that match TRBD1. The trim removed 5 bases at V and 6 bases at J, leaving 8 bases unmatched. In germline, CDR1 is SEHNR, CDR2 FQNEAQ (reference sequence). The CDR3 sequence is 15 residues long. This chain's CDR3 is CASSLDRGRFNGYTF. CDR3 DNA sequence: TGTGCCAGCAGCCTGGACAGGGGGCGGTTCAATGGCTACACCTTC.

CDR3 DNA sequence: TGTGCCAGCAGCCCGACAGGGAAAAACACTGAAGCTTTCTTT. Its protein product is CASSPTGKNTEAFF. V gene TRBV13 combines with J gene TRBJ1-1, with 7 bases lining up with TRBD1. CDR1 is PRHDT, CDR2 FYEKMQ, per germline (reference sequence). This CDR3 comprises 14 residues. With V trimmed by 5 bases and J by 2 bases, 5 bases remained unmatched.

J is TRBJ1-1 and V is TRBV5-1; TRBD1 might be the D (5 bases). V dropped 5 bases and J dropped 1 base, with 12 bases sitting between them. The V gene's germline CDR1 is SGHRS and CDR2 YFSETQ. The CDR3 length is 14 residues. The CDR3 here is CASSYPRANTEAFF. The CDR3 coding sequence is TGCGCCAGCAGTTATCCCAGGGCGAACACTGAAGCTTTCTTT.

This clone was counted a single time. The chain combines TRBV6-6 with TRBJ2-5, with 8 bases aligning to TRBD2. The CDR3 length is 15 residues. Germline V CDR1 and CDR2: MNHNY, SVGAGI (reference sequence). The trim removed 2 bases at V and 4 bases at J, leaving 6 bases unmatched. The chain's CDR3 is CASSYRGGLRETQYF. CDR3 nucleotide sequence: TGTGCCAGCAGTTACCGCGGGGGGTTGAGAGAGACCCAGTACTTC.

This chain connects TRBV4-1 to TRBJ2-7; no firm D call. The germline V gene encodes CDR1 MGHRA and CDR2 YSYEKL. This CDR3 is 12 amino acids long. The ends were cut back, 4 bases at V and 7 bases at J, with 11 bases in the middle. The CDR3, as DNA: TGCGCCAGCAGCCCCGGTCGGGTAGAGCAGTACTTC. Translated, it gives CASSPGRVEQYF.